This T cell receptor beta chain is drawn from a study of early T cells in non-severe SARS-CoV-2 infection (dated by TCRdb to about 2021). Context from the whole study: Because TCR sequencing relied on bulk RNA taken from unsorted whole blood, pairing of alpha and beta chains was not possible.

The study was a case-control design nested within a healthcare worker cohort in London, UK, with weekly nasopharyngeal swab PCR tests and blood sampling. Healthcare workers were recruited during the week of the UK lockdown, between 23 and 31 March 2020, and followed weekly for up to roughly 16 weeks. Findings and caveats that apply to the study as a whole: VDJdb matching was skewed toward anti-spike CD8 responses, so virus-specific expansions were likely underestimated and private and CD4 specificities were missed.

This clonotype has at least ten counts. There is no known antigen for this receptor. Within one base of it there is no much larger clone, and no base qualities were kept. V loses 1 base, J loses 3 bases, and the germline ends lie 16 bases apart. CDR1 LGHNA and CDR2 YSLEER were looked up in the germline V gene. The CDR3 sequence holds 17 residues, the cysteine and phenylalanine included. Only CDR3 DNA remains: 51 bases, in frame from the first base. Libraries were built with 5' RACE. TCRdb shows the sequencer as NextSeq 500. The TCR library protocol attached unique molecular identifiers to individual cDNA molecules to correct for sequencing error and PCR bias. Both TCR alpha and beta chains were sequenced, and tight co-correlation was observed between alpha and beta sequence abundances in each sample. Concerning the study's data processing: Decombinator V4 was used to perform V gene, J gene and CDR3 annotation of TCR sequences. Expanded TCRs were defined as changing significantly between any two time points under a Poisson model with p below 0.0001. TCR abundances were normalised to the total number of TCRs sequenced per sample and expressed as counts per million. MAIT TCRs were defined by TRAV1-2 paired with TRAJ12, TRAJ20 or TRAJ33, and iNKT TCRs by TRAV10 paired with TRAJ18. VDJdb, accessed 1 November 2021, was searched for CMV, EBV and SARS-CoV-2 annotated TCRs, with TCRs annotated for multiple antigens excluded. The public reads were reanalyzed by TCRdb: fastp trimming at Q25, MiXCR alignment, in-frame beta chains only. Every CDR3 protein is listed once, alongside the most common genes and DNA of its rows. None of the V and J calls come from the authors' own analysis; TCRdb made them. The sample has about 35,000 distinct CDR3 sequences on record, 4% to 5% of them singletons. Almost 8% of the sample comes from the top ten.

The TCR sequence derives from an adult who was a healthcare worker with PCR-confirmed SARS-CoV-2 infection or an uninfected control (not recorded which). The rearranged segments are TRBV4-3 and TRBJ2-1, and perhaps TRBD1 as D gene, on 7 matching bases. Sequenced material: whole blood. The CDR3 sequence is CASSQGRQGGFYNEQFF. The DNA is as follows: TGCGCCAGCAGCCAAGGGAGACAGGGAGGATTCTACAATGAGCAGTTCTTC.